This T cell receptor beta chain is drawn from a study of T cell changes during pregnancy in multiple sclerosis. CDR1 and CDR2 (germline): LGHNA, YSLEER. The CDR3 runs to 15 residues. The ends were cut back, 5 bases at V and 0 bases at J, with 12 bases in the middle. This table comes from immunoSEQ multiplex PCR, and its TCRdb copy is limited to in-frame clones, with some not included. The sample holds about 61,000 clones; about 90% are singletons and the top ten take approximately 1%. This receptor was obtained from a female donor in good health, enrolled as a control in a pregnancy study. The chain employs TRBV4-3 and TRBJ2-3, with D possibly matching TRBD2 (7 bases). Specimen: peripheral blood, collected in the first trimester of pregnancy. CDR3 in amino acids: CASSFRGASTDTQYF. Written as DNA, the CDR3 is TGCGCCAGCAGCTTCCGGGGGGCTAGCACAGATACGCAGTATTTT.